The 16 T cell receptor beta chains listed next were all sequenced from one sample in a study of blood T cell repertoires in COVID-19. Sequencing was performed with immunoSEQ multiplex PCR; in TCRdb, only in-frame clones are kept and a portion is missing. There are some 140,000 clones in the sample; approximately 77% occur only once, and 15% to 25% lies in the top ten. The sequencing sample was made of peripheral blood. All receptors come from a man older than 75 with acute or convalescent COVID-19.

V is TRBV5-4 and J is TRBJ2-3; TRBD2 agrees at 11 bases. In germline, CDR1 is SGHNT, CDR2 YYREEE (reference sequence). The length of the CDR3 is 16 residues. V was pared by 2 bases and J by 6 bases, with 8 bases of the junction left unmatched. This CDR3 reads CASSFSGGAVGDTQYF. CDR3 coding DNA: TGTGCCAGCAGCTTTAGCGGGGGGGCCGTTGGGGATACGCAGTATTTT. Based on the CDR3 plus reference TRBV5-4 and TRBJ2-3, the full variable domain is ETGVTQSPTHLIKTRGQQVTLRCSSQSGHNTVSWYQQALGQGPQFIFQYYREEENGRGNFPPRFSGLQFPNYSSELNVNALELDDSALYLCASSFSGGAVGDTQYFGPGTRLTVL.

CDR3: CASSPSSRLAGSNEQFF. CDR3 nucleotide sequence: TGCGCCAGCAGCCCCAGTAGTAGACTAGCGGGGTCCAATGAGCAGTTCTTC. The V gene is TRBV5-1, the J gene TRBJ2-1, with TRBD2 identical over 11 bases. Germline-derived CDR1 and CDR2 are SGHRS and YFSETQ. This CDR3 is 17 amino acids long. V shed 4 bases and J 6 bases; nucleotides not matched to a gene: 12.

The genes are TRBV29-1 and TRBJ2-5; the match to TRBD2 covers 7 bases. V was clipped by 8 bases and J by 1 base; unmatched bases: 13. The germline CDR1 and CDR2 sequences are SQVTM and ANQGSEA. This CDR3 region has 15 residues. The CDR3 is CSTMTFGGIQETQYF. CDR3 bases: TGCAGCACAATGACCTTCGGGGGGATCCAAGAGACCCAGTACTTC.

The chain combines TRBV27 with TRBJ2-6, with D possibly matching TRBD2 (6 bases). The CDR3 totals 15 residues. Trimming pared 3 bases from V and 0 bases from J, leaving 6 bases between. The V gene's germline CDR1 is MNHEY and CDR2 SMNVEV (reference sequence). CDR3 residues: CASSFGGSGANVLTF. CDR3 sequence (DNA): TGTGCCAGCAGTTTCGGGGGCTCTGGGGCCAACGTCCTGACTTTC.

CDR3 region: CASSPDRAETQYF. The CDR3 DNA reads TGTGCCAGCAGCCCGGACAGGGCAGAGACCCAGTACTTC. J is TRBJ2-5 and V is TRBV5-5; 8 nucleotides match TRBD1. The CDR3 has 13 amino acids. Germline V lookup: CDR1 SGHKS, CDR2 YYEKEE (reference sequence). The J segment lost 4 bases and the V segment lost 4 bases, leaving 3 bases of the junction unmatched.

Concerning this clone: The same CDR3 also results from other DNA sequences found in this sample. The CDR3 sequence is CASSESGGIYGYTF. CDR3 in DNA: TGTGCCAGCAGTGAATCGGGAGGTATCTATGGCTACACCTTC. V gene TRBV6-1 combines with J gene TRBJ1-2; D ambiguous. This CDR3 comprises 14 residues. Germline assignment: CDR1 MNHNS and CDR2 SASEGT. The V gene lost 2 bases and the J gene lost 4 bases, with 11 bases spanning the gap.

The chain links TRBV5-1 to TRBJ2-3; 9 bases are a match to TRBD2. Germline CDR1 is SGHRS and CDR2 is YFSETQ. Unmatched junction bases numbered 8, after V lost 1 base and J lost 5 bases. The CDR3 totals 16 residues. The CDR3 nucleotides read TGCGCCAGCAGCTTGAGGCTAGCGGGGCGGTTAGATACGCAGTATTTT. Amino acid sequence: CASSLRLAGRLDTQYF.

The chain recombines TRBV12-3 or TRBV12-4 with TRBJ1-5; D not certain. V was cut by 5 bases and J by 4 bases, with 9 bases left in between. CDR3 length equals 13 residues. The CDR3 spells CASSLTLNQPQHF. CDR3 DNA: TGTGCCAGCAGTCTAACCCTTAATCAGCCCCAGCATTTT.

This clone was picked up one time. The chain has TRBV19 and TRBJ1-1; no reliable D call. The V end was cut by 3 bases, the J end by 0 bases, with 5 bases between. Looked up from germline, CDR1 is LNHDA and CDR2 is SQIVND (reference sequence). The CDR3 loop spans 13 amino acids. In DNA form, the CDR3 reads TGTGCCAGTAGTATTATAGTGAACACTGAAGCTTTCTTT. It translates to CASSIIVNTEAFF.

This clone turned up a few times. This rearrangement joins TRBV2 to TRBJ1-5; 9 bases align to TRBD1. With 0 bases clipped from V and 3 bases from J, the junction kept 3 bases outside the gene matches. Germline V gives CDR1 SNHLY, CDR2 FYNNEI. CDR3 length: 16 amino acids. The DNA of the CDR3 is TGTGCCAGCAGTGAAGCTGGGACAGGGTTCAATCAGCCCCAGCATTTT. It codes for CASSEAGTGFNQPQHF.

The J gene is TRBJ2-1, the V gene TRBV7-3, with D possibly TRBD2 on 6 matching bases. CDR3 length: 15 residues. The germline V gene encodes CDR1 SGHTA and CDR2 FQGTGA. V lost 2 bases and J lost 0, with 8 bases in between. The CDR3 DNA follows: TGTGCCAGCAGCTTAGGGGGAGGCTCCTACAATGAGCAGTTCTTC. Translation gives CASSLGGGSYNEQFF.

CDR3 amino acids: CASSQVTPGLYEKLFF. The CDR3 nucleotides read TGCGCCAGCAGCCAAGTTACCCCAGGGCTTTATGAAAAACTGTTTTTT. The chain has TRBV4-1 and TRBJ1-4, with D perhaps matching TRBD1 (5 bases). Germline-derived CDR1 and CDR2 are MGHRA and YSYEKL. Trimming pared 1 base from V and 6 bases from J, leaving 15 bases between. This CDR3 has 16 amino acids.

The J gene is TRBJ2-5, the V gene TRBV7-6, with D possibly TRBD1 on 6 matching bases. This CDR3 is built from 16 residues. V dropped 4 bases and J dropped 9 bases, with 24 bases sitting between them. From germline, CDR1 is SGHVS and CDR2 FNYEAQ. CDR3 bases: TGTGCCAGCAGCTCCCCAGGGGCCCGCGGCGTAAGGGCCCAGTACTTC. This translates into CASSSPGARGVRAQYF.

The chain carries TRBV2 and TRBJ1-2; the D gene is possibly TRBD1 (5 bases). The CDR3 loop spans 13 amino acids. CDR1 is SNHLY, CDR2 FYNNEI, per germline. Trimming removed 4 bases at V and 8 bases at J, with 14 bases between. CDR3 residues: CASSVGGAGGYTF. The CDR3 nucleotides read TGTGCCAGCAGTGTCGGGGGAGCAGGCGGCTACACCTTC.

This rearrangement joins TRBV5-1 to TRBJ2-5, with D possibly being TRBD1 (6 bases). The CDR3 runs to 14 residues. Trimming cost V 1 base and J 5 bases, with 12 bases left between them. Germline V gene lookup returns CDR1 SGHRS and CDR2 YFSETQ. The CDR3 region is CASSLRGMGETQYF. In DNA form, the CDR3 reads TGCGCCAGCAGCTTGAGGGGGATGGGGGAGACCCAGTACTTC.

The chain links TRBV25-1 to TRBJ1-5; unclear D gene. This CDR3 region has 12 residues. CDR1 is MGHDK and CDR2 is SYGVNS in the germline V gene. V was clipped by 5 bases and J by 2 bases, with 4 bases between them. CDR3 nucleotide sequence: TGTGCCAGCAGTCAGGGCAATCAGCCCCAGCATTTT. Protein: CASSQGNQPQHF.